These 10 T cell receptor beta chains originate from one sample sequenced in a study of blood T cell repertoires in COVID-19. The repertoire was sequenced with immunoSEQ multiplex PCR; TCRdb's copy has only in-frame clones and lacks some. The data hold hundreds of thousands of clones, with roughly 92% observed a single time. Sequencing was performed on peripheral blood. The receptors were sampled from a man aged 55 to 69 with COVID-19, enrolled during active disease.

This chain connects TRBV5-1 to TRBJ1-6; D not resolved. Per germline, CDR1 SGHRS and CDR2 YFSETQ. The CDR3 contains 14 residues. Deletions cut 6 bases from V and 8 bases from J, with 15 bases between. CDR3 sequence (DNA): TGCGCCAGCAACTCTGGGAGTTTGGATTCACCCCTCCACTTT. It yields the protein CASNSGSLDSPLHF.

The rearrangement uses TRBV6-5 and TRBJ1-4; 9 positions match TRBD1. V was clipped by 6 bases and J by 4 bases; unmatched bases: 3. CDR3 length equals 14 residues. Germline V gene lookup returns CDR1 MNHEY and CDR2 SVGAGI. CDR3 nucleotides: TGTGCCAGCAGAGTGGACAGGGGTAATGAAAAACTGTTTTTT. Translation gives CASRVDRGNEKLFF.

The rearrangement joins TRBV5-1 to TRBJ2-3; 8 positions match TRBD2. Germline CDR1 SGHRS, CDR2 YFSETQ. V lost 2 bases, J lost 4 bases, and 12 bases stayed unmatched. This CDR3 has 17 amino acids. CDR3 sequence reads: CASSLKELAGSADTQYF. The CDR3 nucleotides are TGCGCCAGCAGCTTAAAGGAGTTAGCGGGAAGTGCAGATACGCAGTATTTT.

The chain has TRBV27 and TRBJ2-1; D might be TRBD2 (6 bases). This CDR3 has 15 residues. Trimming stripped 6 bases from V and 6 bases from J, with 18 bases between. CDR1 and CDR2 (germline): MNHEY, SMNVEV (reference sequence). CDR3 in amino acids: CASSRESFTRNEQFF. CDR3 nucleotide sequence: TGTGCCAGCAGCCGGGAGTCCTTCACTCGCAATGAGCAGTTCTTC.

The V call is TRBV6-6, the J call TRBJ2-1; 8 nucleotides line up with TRBD2. The germline V gene encodes CDR1 MNHNY and CDR2 SVGAGI (reference sequence). The CDR3 runs to 14 residues. V lost 5 bases to trimming and J lost 3 bases; unmatched junction nucleotides: 3. This CDR3 is CASSLAGSYNEQFF. As DNA, the CDR3 is TGTGCCAGCAGTCTAGCGGGTAGCTACAATGAGCAGTTCTTC.

This chain connects TRBV7-9 to TRBJ2-3; 8 bases fit TRBD1. Germline-derived CDR1 and CDR2 are SEHNR and FQNEAQ (reference sequence). This CDR3 comprises 13 residues. As DNA, the CDR3 is TGTGTCGGTCAGACAGGGGGCACAGATACGCAGTATTTT. Its protein is CVGQTGGTDTQYF.

This clone was seen only once. V usage is TRBV21-1 and J usage is TRBJ2-3; the D call of TRBD2 is as the table states it, not checked on the DNA. TRBV21-1 is reported as a pseudogene. CDR3 length: 17 residues. Here the CDR3 reads CASSKGGVAGGRDTQYF. Here the CDR3 DNA reads TGTGCCAGCAGCAAAGGGGGGGTAGCGGGAGGCAGGGATACGCAGTATTTT.

This chain links TRBV7-9 with TRBJ2-3; D is unclear. Per germline, CDR1 SEHNR and CDR2 FQNEAQ (reference sequence). This CDR3 has 13 amino acids. Trimming took off 5 bases at V and 5 bases at J, with 11 bases between the two ends. CDR3 in DNA: TGTGCCAGCAGCCCAACAGTCCAAGATACGCAGTATTTT. Translation: CASSPTVQDTQYF.

V usage is TRBV28 and J usage is TRBJ1-5; 8 nucleotides line up with TRBD1. The CDR3 is made up of 16 amino acids. V was clipped by 6 bases and J by 4 bases; unmatched bases: 11. The germline V gene has CDR1 MDHEN and CDR2 SYDVKM. CDR3 coding DNA: TGTGCCAGCAGACAGCCCCCGGGACAGGTAAATCAGCCCCAGCATTTT. This encodes CASRQPPGQVNQPQHF.

V gene TRBV24-1 combines with J gene TRBJ2-1; D perhaps matches TRBD2 (6 bases). Germline assignment: CDR1 KGHDR and CDR2 SFDVKD. The CDR3 sequence is 16 residues long. V lost 7 bases and J 2 bases, leaving 17 bases between the germline ends. CDR3 nucleotides: TGTGCCACCAGCGCAGCGCGAGCGGGCGCCTACAATGAGCAGTTCTTC. It codes for CATSAARAGAYNEQFF.